A single sample gave rise to the 10 T cell receptor beta chains below, sequenced in a study of OX40 agonist ivuxolimab in advanced cancers. The assay was immunoSEQ multiplex PCR, and TCRdb's table has in-frame clones only and misses some. Of approximately 89,000 clones detected, about 88% appear once; the ten largest clones hold approximately 0.3%. The sequencing used CD4+ or CD8+ T cells sorted from blood, collected in a trial of the OX40 agonist ivuxolimab. These TCRs come from an adult with an advanced solid tumor such as melanoma, head and neck, liver or kidney cancer.

This chain connects TRBV19 to TRBJ1-2; D ambiguous. The CDR3 length is 13 residues. The V end was cut by 1 base, the J end by 6 bases, with 9 bases between. The germline V gene encodes CDR1 LNHDA and CDR2 SQIVND (reference sequence). The CDR3 region has the DNA TGTGCCAGTAGTATAGGCTACAGCGATGGCTACACCTTC. This codes for CASSIGYSDGYTF.

This chain connects TRBV30 to TRBJ1-1; D is unclear. This CDR3 has 13 amino acids. Looked up from germline, CDR1 is GTSNPN and CDR2 is SVGIG (reference sequence). V lost 1 base and J lost 6, with 12 bases in between. The DNA of the CDR3 is TGTGCCTGGAGTGCCCGACCAACCGCTGAAGCTTTCTTT. Translated, it gives CAWSARPTAEAFF.

The V call is TRBV25-1, the J call TRBJ1-6; D is perhaps TRBD1 (5 bases). V lost 10 bases, J lost 6 bases, and 13 bases lay in between. The CDR3 has 13 residues. Germline loops: CDR1 MGHDK, CDR2 SYGVNS. The CDR3 protein is CAILGDGNSPLHF. The CDR3 bases are TGTGCCATTTTAGGGGACGGTAATTCACCCCTCCACTTT.

V gene TRBV7-2 combines with J gene TRBJ2-7, with 7 positions matching TRBD1. This CDR3 is 16 amino acids long. V was clipped by 0 bases and J by 3 bases; unmatched bases: 8. CDR1 is SGHTA and CDR2 is FQGNSA in the germline V gene. This chain's CDR3 is CASSLATGTAYYEQYF. The CDR3, as DNA: TGTGCCAGCAGCTTAGCTACCGGGACAGCCTACTACGAGCAGTACTTC.

The chain uses TRBV14 and TRBJ2-2; D not certain. The CDR3 length is 15 residues. V dropped 4 bases and J dropped 4 bases, with 13 bases sitting between them. Per the germline V gene, CDR1 is SGHDN and CDR2 is FVKESK. CDR3 in amino acids: CASSPRGLVTGELFF. The CDR3 coding sequence is TGTGCCAGCAGCCCCCGCGGATTGGTCACCGGGGAGCTGTTTTTT.

J is TRBJ1-1 and V is TRBV6-4; 11 nucleotides align to TRBD1. Per the germline V gene, CDR1 is MRHNA and CDR2 is SNTAGT. Trimming took 6 bases from V and 5 from J; bases not matched to a gene: 2. The CDR3 is 13 amino acids. The DNA for the CDR3 is TGTGCCAGCAGGGACAGGGGGCAGACTGAAGCTTTCTTT. Amino acids: CASRDRGQTEAFF.

The V and J genes are TRBV4-2 and TRBJ2-7, with 10 nucleotides matching TRBD2. CDR1 and CDR2 from the germline V gene are LGHNA and YNFKEQ. The length of the CDR3 is 17 residues. The ends lost 1 base at V and 1 base at J; junction bases unmatched: 7. The CDR3 is CASSQGISGGPSYEQYF. In DNA form, the CDR3 reads TGTGCCAGCAGCCAAGGGATTAGCGGGGGGCCTTCCTACGAGCAGTACTTC.

The chain has TRBV5-6 and TRBJ1-3; TRBD1 matches 7 bases. The CDR3 extends over 18 amino acids. Germline V gene lookup returns CDR1 SGHDT and CDR2 YYEEEE. Trimming at V came to 1 base and at J to 0 bases, leaving 10 bases not matched to a gene. CDR3 sequence (DNA): TGTGCCAGCAGCTTGATTGGAACAGGGGCTCTCTCTGGAAACACCATATATTTT. This sequence encodes CASSLIGTGALSGNTIYF.

The V call is TRBV25-1, the J call TRBJ1-2; D not certain. The CDR3 runs to 13 residues. The V end lost 5 bases, the J end lost 4 bases, and 11 bases lay between the germline ends. The V gene's germline CDR1 is MGHDK and CDR2 SYGVNS. The CDR3 protein is CASSLGRGYGYTF. The DNA of the CDR3 is TGTGCCAGCAGTCTAGGACGGGGCTATGGCTACACCTTC.

The chain couples TRBV14 to TRBJ2-5, with D hard to call. Germline values: CDR1 SGHDN, CDR2 FVKESK. CDR3 length equals 14 residues. With 1 base removed from V and 0 bases from J, the gap between germline ends came to 6 bases. The CDR3 reads CASSQVRDQETQYF. CDR3 bases: TGTGCCAGCAGCCAAGTAAGGGACCAAGAGACCCAGTACTTC.